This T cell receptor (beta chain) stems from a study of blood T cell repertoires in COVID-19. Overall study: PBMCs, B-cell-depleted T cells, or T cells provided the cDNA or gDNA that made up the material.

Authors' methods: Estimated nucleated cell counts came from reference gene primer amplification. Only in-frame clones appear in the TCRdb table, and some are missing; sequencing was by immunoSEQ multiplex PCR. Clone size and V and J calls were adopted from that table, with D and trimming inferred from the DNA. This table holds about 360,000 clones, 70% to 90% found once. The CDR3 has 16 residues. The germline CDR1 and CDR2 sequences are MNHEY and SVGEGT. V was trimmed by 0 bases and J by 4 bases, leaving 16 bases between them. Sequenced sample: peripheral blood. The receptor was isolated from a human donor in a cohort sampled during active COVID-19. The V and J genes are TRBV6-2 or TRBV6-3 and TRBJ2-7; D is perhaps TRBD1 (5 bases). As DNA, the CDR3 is TGTGCCAGCAGTTACTCGAGGCCTTGGACACCGTACGAGCAGTACTTC. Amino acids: CASSYSRPWTPYEQYF.